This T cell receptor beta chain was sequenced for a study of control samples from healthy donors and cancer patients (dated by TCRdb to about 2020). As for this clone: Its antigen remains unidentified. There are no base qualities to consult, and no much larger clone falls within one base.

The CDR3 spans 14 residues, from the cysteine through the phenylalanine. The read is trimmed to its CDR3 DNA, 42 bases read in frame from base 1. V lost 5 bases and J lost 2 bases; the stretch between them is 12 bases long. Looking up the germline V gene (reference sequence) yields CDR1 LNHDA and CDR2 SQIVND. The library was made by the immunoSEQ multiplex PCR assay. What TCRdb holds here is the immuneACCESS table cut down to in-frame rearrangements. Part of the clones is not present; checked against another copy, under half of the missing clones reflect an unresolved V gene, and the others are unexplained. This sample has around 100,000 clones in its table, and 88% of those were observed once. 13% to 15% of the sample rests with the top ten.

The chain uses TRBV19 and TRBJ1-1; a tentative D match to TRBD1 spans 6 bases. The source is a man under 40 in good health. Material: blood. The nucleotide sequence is TGTGCCAGTAGTCAAGGGACACTTAACACTGAAGCTTTCTTT. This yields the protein CASSQGTLNTEAFF.